The entry below describes one TCR beta chain. Sequence at one end of the junction differs from germline and may be a read error. The primer mix had 60 Vbeta and 13 Jbeta primers. TCRdb keeps only in-frame clones here, not all; method: immunoSEQ multiplex PCR. The sample has some 160,000 clones, 84% seen once. The data originate from a study of cytomegalovirus exposure and HLA in healthy donors. The CDR3 length is 12 residues. Germline V gives CDR1 MDHEN, CDR2 SYDVKM. The source is a man aged 18 to 29 in good health and CMV-seronegative. The chain combines TRBV28 with TRBJ1-5; D remains ambiguous. The sample comprised PBMCs. The CDR3: CASRRSSQPQHF. The CDR3 region has the DNA TGTGCCAGCAGACGGAGCAGTCAGCCCCAGCATTTT.